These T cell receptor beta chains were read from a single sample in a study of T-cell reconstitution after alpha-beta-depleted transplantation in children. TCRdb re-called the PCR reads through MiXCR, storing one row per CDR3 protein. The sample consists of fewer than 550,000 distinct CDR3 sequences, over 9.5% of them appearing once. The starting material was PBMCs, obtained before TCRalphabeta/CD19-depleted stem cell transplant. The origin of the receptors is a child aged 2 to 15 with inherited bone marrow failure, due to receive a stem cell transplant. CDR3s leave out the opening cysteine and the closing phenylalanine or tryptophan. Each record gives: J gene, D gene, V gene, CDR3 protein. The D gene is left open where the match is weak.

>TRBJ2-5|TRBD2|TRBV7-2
ASSPRASSGRGETQY
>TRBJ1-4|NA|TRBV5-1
ASSLGQGTTNEKLF
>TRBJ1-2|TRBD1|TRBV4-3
ASSQDGTGVPYGYT
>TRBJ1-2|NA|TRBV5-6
ASSLWRSHGYT
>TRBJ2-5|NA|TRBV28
ASSLRQLVLFQETQY
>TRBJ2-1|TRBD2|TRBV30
AWSWTSSNEQF
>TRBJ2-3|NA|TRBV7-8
ASSILTGTDTQY
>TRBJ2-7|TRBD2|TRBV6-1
ASSVTSGAYEQY
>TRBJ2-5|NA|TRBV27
ASSLSAAWETQY
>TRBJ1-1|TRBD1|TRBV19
ASSKPPTGEFGAF
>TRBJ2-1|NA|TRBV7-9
ASSSFYEQF
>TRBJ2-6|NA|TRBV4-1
ASSQVTPRPGANVLT
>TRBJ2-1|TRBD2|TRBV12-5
ASGLVSPSSGRVNEQF
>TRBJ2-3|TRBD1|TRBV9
ASSVSPGQGADTQY
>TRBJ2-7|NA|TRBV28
ASLYSFGNYEQY
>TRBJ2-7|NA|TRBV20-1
SARDPGSFGYEQY
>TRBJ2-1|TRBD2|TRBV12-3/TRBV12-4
ASRTGTRRTYNEQF